These 22 T cell receptor beta chains were sequenced from one sample in a study of blood T cell repertoires in COVID-19 (dated by TCRdb to the early 2020s). Library prep was done by the immunoSEQ multiplex PCR assay. Sourced from immuneACCESS, this table was stored by TCRdb with only in-frame sequences that have V and J called. A share of the clones is absent; for the studies checked, an unresolved V gene accounts for under half, and the remainder has no known explanation. This sample holds some 150,000 clones; 81% were observed only once. The top ten hold approximately 9.1% of the sample. The sequencing sample was made of peripheral blood. The receptors were sampled from a woman in her fifties or sixties with active or convalescent COVID-19.

The chain is built from TRBV11-2 and TRBJ1-2; the match to TRBD1 covers 9 bases. V dropped 5 bases and J dropped 0; count of bases not matched to a gene: 7. Germline V gene lookup returns CDR1 SGHAT and CDR2 FQNNGV. The CDR3 totals 16 residues. This chain's CDR3 is CASSRIRDRANYGYTF. CDR3 nucleotides: TGTGCCAGCAGCCGAATCAGGGACAGGGCTAACTATGGCTACACCTTC.

This clone was detected once. The J gene is TRBJ2-1, the V gene TRBV20-1, with 8 bases fitting TRBD2. CDR3 length: 13 amino acids. V lost 3 bases to trimming and J lost 10 bases; unmatched junction nucleotides: 8. CDR1 and CDR2 (germline): DFQATT, SNEGSKA (reference sequence). This CDR3 reads CSASPGGFSEQFF. For the CDR3, the DNA is TGCAGTGCTAGTCCGGGGGGGTTTAGCGAGCAGTTCTTC.

This clone was seen a few times. The genes are TRBV6-6 and TRBJ1-2; D gene uncertain. CDR1 and CDR2 (germline): MNHNY, SVGAGI (reference sequence). Trimming left V 6 bases short and J 5 bases short, with 13 bases between. The CDR3 contains 13 residues. The CDR3 loop is CASRIEPWYGYTF. CDR3 in DNA: TGTGCCAGCAGAATCGAGCCCTGGTATGGCTACACCTTC.

As DNA, the CDR3 is TGCGCCAGCAGCTTGGTACAGGGTGATGGCTACACCTTC. This codes for CASSLVQGDGYTF. J is TRBJ1-2 and V is TRBV5-1, with a possible D match to TRBD1 (6 bases). Germline CDR1 and CDR2: SGHRS and YFSETQ. V lost 0 bases and J 6 bases, leaving 9 bases between the germline ends. This CDR3 has 13 residues.

In its sample, this clone was seen a few times. J is TRBJ2-1 and V is TRBV7-9; TRBD1 aligns across 7 bases. Trimming cost V 5 bases and J 14 bases; bases outside gene matches: 15. This CDR3 is 14 amino acids long. The germline V gene has CDR1 SEHNR and CDR2 FQNEAQ (reference sequence). The CDR3 coding sequence is TGTGCCAGCAGCCTTAATGCGCCCGGGACAGAAAAGTTCTTC. This codes for CASSLNAPGTEKFF.

CDR3 sequence reads: CASSCWTVGEQPQHF. CDR3 DNA: TGTGCCAGCAGCTGCTGGACTGTCGGGGAGCAGCCCCAGCATTTT. The chain carries TRBV3-1 (or the pseudogene TRBV3-2) and TRBJ1-5; D uncertain. The V end lost 5 bases, the J end lost 7 bases, and 18 bases lay between the germline ends. The CDR3 spans 15 residues. Germline-derived CDR1 and CDR2 are LGHDT and YNNKEL (reference sequence).

The chain uses TRBV5-6 and TRBJ2-5; TRBD2 agrees at 7 bases. This CDR3 has 15 amino acids. The V gene's germline CDR1 is SGHDT and CDR2 YYEEEE. V lost 2 bases and J lost 2; bases outside the gene matches: 6. CDR3 protein: CASSFSSGLQETQYF. CDR3 coding DNA: TGTGCCAGCAGCTTTTCTAGCGGCCTTCAAGAGACCCAGTACTTC.

The sample holds one count of this clone. The V call is TRBV27, the J call TRBJ1-4; 8 positions match TRBD1. CDR1 and CDR2 from the germline V gene are MNHEY and SMNVEV (reference sequence). J lost 1 base, V lost 6 bases, and 4 bases had no gene match. The CDR3 is made up of 15 amino acids. CDR3 sequence: CASRRTGLTNEKLFF. In nucleotides, the CDR3 is TGTGCCAGCAGACGGACAGGGTTAACTAATGAAAAACTGTTTTTT.

The chain recombines TRBV7-2 with TRBJ1-1; tentative D call: TRBD1 (5 bases). V was pared by 2 bases and J by 0 bases, with 13 bases between. The CDR3 is made up of 16 amino acids. Looked up from germline, CDR1 is SGHTA and CDR2 is FQGNSA. In nucleotides, the CDR3 is TGTGCCAGCAGCTTACGGGGGGGGAGCATGAACACTGAAGCTTTCTTT. As protein: CASSLRGGSMNTEAFF.

The chain couples TRBV6-5 to TRBJ1-2, with no clear D. Per germline, CDR1 MNHEY and CDR2 SVGAGI. The CDR3 is made up of 14 amino acids. With 2 bases removed from V and 4 bases from J, the gap between germline ends came to 11 bases. The CDR3 reads CASSYGGFSYGYTF. In DNA, the CDR3 is TGTGCCAGCAGTTACGGAGGTTTCAGCTATGGCTACACCTTC.

The chain recombines TRBV27 with TRBJ1-1; the D gene is possibly TRBD1 (6 bases). This CDR3 contains 15 residues. The V end lost 5 bases, the J end lost 3 bases, and 16 bases lay between the germline ends. In germline, CDR1 is MNHEY, CDR2 SMNVEV (reference sequence). The CDR3: CASSGPGVGDTEAFF. The CDR3 coding sequence is TGTGCCAGCAGTGGTCCAGGGGTTGGAGACACTGAAGCTTTCTTT.

V gene TRBV4-2 combines with J gene TRBJ2-2; 11 bases fit TRBD2. The CDR3 is 16 amino acids. CDR1 and CDR2 (germline): LGHNA, YNFKEQ. Losses at the gene ends were 0 bases for V and 6 bases for J; bases not matched to a gene: 3. CDR3 sequence reads: CASSQDIAGGAGELFF. CDR3 DNA: TGTGCCAGCAGCCAAGATATAGCGGGGGGGGCCGGGGAGCTGTTTTTT.

V usage is TRBV6-2 or TRBV6-3 and J usage is TRBJ2-1; the match to TRBD2 covers 9 bases. This CDR3 is built from 20 residues. Germline V CDR1 and CDR2: MNHEY, SVGEGT. Trimming at V came to 2 bases and at J to 3 bases, leaving 17 bases not matched to a gene. For the CDR3, the DNA is TGTGCCAGCAGTTACACCCCCGACTATAGACTAGCGGACAGCTACAATGAGCAGTTCTTC. It translates to CASSYTPDYRLADSYNEQFF.

V usage is TRBV7-3 and J usage is TRBJ2-2, with TRBD1 as a possible D gene (5 bases). Trimming cost V 4 bases and J 6 bases, with 12 bases left between them. This CDR3 has 14 amino acids. Germline V gene lookup returns CDR1 SGHTA and CDR2 FQGTGA. CDR3 coding DNA: TGTGCCAGCAGCTGGTTATTAGGGGCCGGGGAGCTGTTTTTT. This encodes CASSWLLGAGELFF.

CDR3 protein: CASSSGRGSIYQETQYF. CDR3 DNA sequence: TGTGCCAGCAGCTCGGGGCGGGGGTCGATTTACCAAGAGACCCAGTACTTC. The chain joins TRBV5-5 to TRBJ2-5; TRBD2 agrees at 7 bases. The CDR3 extends over 17 amino acids. V lost 3 bases to trimming and J lost 0 bases; unmatched junction nucleotides: 11. The germline V gene has CDR1 SGHKS and CDR2 YYEKEE (reference sequence). Full variable domain (missing parts from reference TRBV5-5 and TRBJ2-5): DAGVTQSPTHLIKTRGQQVTLRCSPISGHKSVSWYQQVLGQGPQFIFQYYEKEERGRGNFPDRFSARQFPNYSSELNVNALLLGDSALYLCASSSGRGSIYQETQYFGPGTRLLVL.

This chain uses TRBV7-8 with TRBJ1-1; D unresolved. Per the germline V gene, CDR1 is SGHVS and CDR2 is FQNEAQ. This CDR3 comprises 15 residues. Trimming took off 2 bases at V and 8 bases at J, with 18 bases between the two ends. The CDR3 spells CASSLSHSSSLEAFF. The CDR3 nucleotides are TGTGCCAGCAGCTTAAGTCACAGTTCCTCCCTCGAAGCTTTCTTT. Combining the CDR3 with reference TRBV7-8 and TRBJ1-1 gives the whole variable domain GAGVSQSPRYKVAKRGQDVALRCDPISGHVSLFWYQQALGQGPEFLTYFQNEAQLDKSGLPSDRFFAERPEGSVSTLKIQRTQQEDSAVYLCASSLSHSSSLEAFFGQGTRLTVV.

This clone was seen a few times. The chain carries TRBV19 and TRBJ1-1; D gene ambiguous. Germline loops: CDR1 LNHDA, CDR2 SQIVND (reference sequence). The CDR3 length is 14 residues. The germline V and J ends were trimmed by 3 bases and 2 bases, with 10 bases remaining between them. For the CDR3, the DNA is TGTGCCAGTAGTATTCCAGGCATAAACACTGAAGCTTTCTTT. It codes for CASSIPGINTEAFF.

The chain joins TRBV19 to TRBJ2-6; D uncertain. Trimming took 3 bases from V and 0 from J, leaving 12 bases between them. The CDR3 covers 17 residues. The germline V gene has CDR1 LNHDA and CDR2 SQIVND (reference sequence). The DNA of the CDR3 is TGTGCCAGTAGTATCTACAGTATCTTCTCTGGGGCCAACGTCCTGACTTTC. This translates into CASSIYSIFSGANVLTF.

J is TRBJ1-1 and V is TRBV28; D gene ambiguous. Germline lookup yields CDR1 MDHEN and CDR2 SYDVKM. Trimming shortened V by 0 bases and J by 4 bases, and 9 bases separated the two germline ends. The CDR3 runs to 14 residues. CDR3: CASSLWDTGTEAFF. CDR3 in DNA: TGTGCCAGCAGTTTATGGGATACGGGCACTGAAGCTTTCTTT.

This chain uses TRBV11-2 with TRBJ1-4, with 8 bases identical to TRBD1. V shed 4 bases and J 4 bases; nucleotides not matched to a gene: 8. The CDR3 totals 16 residues. Looked up from germline, CDR1 is SGHAT and CDR2 is FQNNGV. CDR3 protein: CASSYVQGANNEKLFF. CDR3 bases: TGTGCCAGCAGCTACGTCCAGGGGGCTAATAATGAAAAACTGTTTTTT.

The chain links TRBV7-9 to TRBJ1-4; D call uncertain. The length of the CDR3 is 11 residues. The ends were cut back, 5 bases at V and 4 bases at J, with 2 bases in the middle. Germline CDR1 is SEHNR and CDR2 is FQNEAQ (reference sequence). The CDR3 protein is CASSRNEKLFF. CDR3 sequence (DNA): TGTGCCAGCAGCCGTAATGAAAAACTGTTTTTT. Variable domain in full (rest from reference TRBV7-9 and TRBJ1-4): DTGVSQNPRHKITKRGQNVTFRCDPISEHNRLYWYRQTLGQGPEFLTYFQNEAQLEKSRLLSDRFSAERPKGSFSTLEIQRTEQGDSAMYLCASSRNEKLFFGSGTQLSVL.

This clone was seen a few times. This chain joins TRBV27 and TRBJ2-5; possible D gene TRBD1, 6 bases. V lost 2 bases and J 3 bases, leaving 7 bases between the germline ends. This CDR3 comprises 13 residues. Looked up from germline, CDR1 is MNHEY and CDR2 is SMNVEV (reference sequence). The CDR3 loop is CASSLGQKETQYF. In DNA, the CDR3 is TGTGCCAGCAGTTTAGGACAGAAAGAGACCCAGTACTTC.